This T cell receptor (beta chain) was observed in a study of early T cells in non-severe SARS-CoV-2 infection. Losses at the gene ends were 1 base for V and 2 bases for J; bases not matched to a gene: 8. This CDR3 is built from 17 residues. CDR1 and CDR2 (germline): KGHSH, LQKENI. This clonotype was recorded a few times. Via MiXCR, TCRdb re-called the 5' RACE reads, giving one row per CDR3 protein. Of around 31,000 distinct CDR3 sequences in the sample, approximately 5.9% were seen once. The clonotype originates from an adult who was a healthcare worker with PCR-confirmed SARS-CoV-2 infection or an uninfected control (not recorded which). Sequencing was performed on whole blood. The V call is TRBV18, the J call TRBJ1-1, with 9 bases lining up with TRBD1. This chain's CDR3 is CASSPRSGQGKNTEAFF. CDR3 sequence (DNA): TGTGCCAGCTCACCACGCTCCGGACAGGGGAAAAACACTGAAGCTTTCTTT.